These T cell receptor beta chains were read from a single sample in a study of T cells after yellow fever vaccination. One entry per CDR3 protein, called by TCRdb with MiXCR from the 5' RACE reads. Among 450,000 to 600,000 distinct CDR3 sequences, roughly 13% were seen once, and the ten largest hold around 15%. Sequenced here: PBMCs, sampled on the day of the yellow fever booster vaccination. These receptors all come from a man aged 25-45 years who received the YFV17D yellow fever vaccine. Both conserved end residues are part of each CDR3. Each record gives: CDR3 DNA, CDR3 protein, clone size, D gene, V gene, J gene. D genes are given only for firm matches. Some rows have no size entry. The others give once, few or many, or a class for an expanded clone.

TGTGCCAGCAGTTATCCCTCAGGGACTGAAGCTTTCTTT,CASSYPSGTEAFF,NA,NA,TRBV6-2/TRBV6-3,TRBJ1-1
TGTGCCAGCAGCTTCGTAGCGGGAGGGTCTCTAGCCAAAAACATTCAGTACTTC,CASSFVAGGSLAKNIQYF,NA,TRBD2,TRBV5-6,TRBJ2-4
TGCAGTGCTAGAGGGAGCAATCAGCCCCAGCATTTT,CSARGSNQPQHF,many,NA,TRBV20-1,TRBJ1-5
TGCAGTGCTAGTTTATTGGGGGAGGTGGCAGATACGCAGTATTTT,CSASLLGEVADTQYF,NA,NA,TRBV20-1,TRBJ2-3
TGCAGTGCTAGAGGACTCGGGAGAGGGGACGAGCAGTACTTC,CSARGLGRGDEQYF,few,NA,TRBV20-1,TRBJ2-7
TGTGCCACCCCACTTGATGACCATGTGGGAACTGAAGCTTTCTTT,CATPLDDHVGTEAFF,few,NA,TRBV21-1,TRBJ1-1
TGTGCCAGCAGTACGCATACCGGGGAGCTGTTTTTT,CASSTHTGELFF,many,NA,TRBV27,TRBJ2-2
TGTGCCAGCAGGACTAGCGGCGACTCCTACGAGCAGTACTTC,CASRTSGDSYEQYF,NA,TRBD2,TRBV12-3/TRBV12-4,TRBJ2-7
TGCAGTGCTATAGGGGTGGGGACCCCCTACGAGCAGTACTTC,CSAIGVGTPYEQYF,NA,NA,TRBV20-1,TRBJ2-7
TGTGCCAGCAGCTTACGAGAGCAGGGTTTTCGGTACGAGCAGTACTTC,CASSLREQGFRYEQYF,NA,NA,TRBV7-2,TRBJ2-7
TGTGCCAGCAGTTATGCTGCGACCTACGAGCAGTACTTC,CASSYAATYEQYF,NA,NA,TRBV6-2/TRBV6-3,TRBJ2-7
TGTGCCAGCAGCGTAGAAGGGGGGGGGAGGACAGATACGCAGTATTTT,CASSVEGGGRTDTQYF,few,NA,TRBV9,TRBJ2-3
TGCAGCGTCCAAACCACCGGTCCTACTGGAAACACCATATATTTT,CSVQTTGPTGNTIYF,NA,NA,TRBV29-1,TRBJ1-3
TGTGCCAGCTCCGGTTCAGGGCTGAACATTCAGTACTTC,CASSGSGLNIQYF,NA,NA,TRBV12-3/TRBV12-4,TRBJ2-4
TGTGCCATCAGTGAGTCTCTGGTCCACGAGCAGTACTTC,CAISESLVHEQYF,many,NA,TRBV10-3,TRBJ2-7
TGCAGCGGGGACTGGCACGATGAGCAGTTCTTC,CSGDWHDEQFF,few,NA,TRBV29-1,TRBJ2-1
TGTGCCAGCAGGTGGGGGGGCGAGCGTGAAGCTTTCTTT,CASRWGGEREAFF,NA,NA,TRBV6-1,TRBJ1-1
TGTGCCAGCAGCCCGATTCCCGGCAGACTTAACTATGGCTACACCTTC,CASSPIPGRLNYGYTF,few,NA,TRBV7-3,TRBJ1-2
TGTGCCATCACCGCAAGCGGGAGGGGCACAGATACGCAGTATTTT,CAITASGRGTDTQYF,few,TRBD2,TRBV10-3,TRBJ2-3